Below, one TCR beta chain is given with its context. What it binds is unknown. The study sorted every CD8+ T cell subset in triplicate at 280,000 or so cells each. These data come from a study of CXCR3-negative and CXCR3-positive naive CD8 T cells. Study conclusions and caveats: CD5 surface expression was similar among naive subsets, and TCR strength was estimated by inference from TRB CDR3 properties. Memory cells diverged, while naive CXCR3-positive and CXCR3-negative cells had similar TRBV-TRBJ usage. Each naive subset displayed comparably high diversity, whereas memory CD8+ cells displayed much lower diversity.

The TRB cDNA libraries were prepared by 5' RACE with UMI labels. With the 5' RACE reads reprocessed, TCRdb shows one record per CDR3 protein and no DNA. The sample table sets out 37,000 or so distinct CDR3 sequences. Germline assignment: CDR1 LNHDA and CDR2 SQIVND (reference sequence). The CDR3 is made up of 15 amino acids. The sample comprised memory CD8+ T cells from blood. The genes are TRBV19 and TRBJ1-5; TCRdb's assignment of TRBD1 cannot be checked, as there is no DNA. The origin of this receptor is a human donor in good health. Some clones in this sample may be carry-over from other donors' samples. The CDR3 here is CASSLTGFSNQPQHF. The full variable domain, in which reference TRBV19 and TRBJ1-5 provide the parts outside the CDR3, is DGGITQSPKYLFRKEGQNVTLSCEQNLNHDAMYWYRQDPGQGLRLIYYSQIVNDFQKGDIAEGYSVSREKKESFPLTVTSAQKNPTAFYLCASSLTGFSNQPQHFGDGTRLSIL.